This T cell receptor beta chain appears in the sequencing data of a study of early T cells in non-severe SARS-CoV-2 infection. Looking at the study overall: Sequencing used unsorted whole-blood bulk RNA, so chains lack pairing.

Separate cDNA molecules each had unique molecular identifiers attached to them. TCRdb recomputed calls from the 5' RACE reads with MiXCR, one row per CDR3 protein. The table lists roughly 67,000 distinct CDR3 sequences, 12% of them singletons, with about 1.7% in the top ten. In this sample, this clonotype turned up a few times. Its antigen is unidentified. Findings and limits, study-wide: Comparison of clonotypes with VDJdb favored anti-spike CD8 responses while missing private and CD4 specificities.

Germline CDR1 reads SQVTM; CDR2 reads ANQGSEA. This CDR3 region has 11 residues. Losses at the gene ends were 6 bases for V and 6 bases for J; bases not matched to a gene: 2. Source material: whole blood. The chain links TRBV29-1 to TRBJ2-7, with 10 bases aligning to TRBD1. The receptor's source is an adult who was a healthcare worker with PCR-confirmed SARS-CoV-2 infection or an uninfected control (not recorded which). In DNA, the CDR3 is TGCAGCGTGGGACAGGGGAGCGAGCAGTACTTC. It specifies CSVGQGSEQYF.